This T cell receptor (beta chain) was identified during a study of beta chain features in type 1 diabetes. Study results and limitations: Among all four CD4+ subsets, Type 1 diabetes patients had TCRB CDR3s that were moderately but significantly shorter.

CDR3 length: 12 residues. Germline V CDR1 and CDR2: LNHDA, SQIVND (reference sequence). Trimming pared 10 bases from V and 5 bases from J, leaving 14 bases between. This clone has more than one count but fewer than ten. Its antigen is not identified. The authors sorted CD4+ naive, central memory, regulatory and stem cell-like memory cells via CD45RO/CCR7/CD25/CD127/CD95/CD27. Expressed TCRB transcripts were sequenced because the entire RNA isolate underwent reverse transcription. An average of around 3.9 million reads was obtained for naive, central memory and regulatory T cell samples. Assay: immunoSEQ multiplex PCR; the TCRdb copy retains only in-frame clones and omits some. The sample includes roughly 330,000 clones, approximately 13% of them seen just once.

This TCR came from a woman aged 18-35 years with type 1 diabetes. Sequences were obtained from naive CD4+ T cells from blood. This sequence joins TRBV19 and TRBJ1-2; D not resolved. CDR3 nucleotide sequence: TGTGCCATTCTTACCGATACATATGGCTACACCTTC. Its protein product is CAILTDTYGYTF.